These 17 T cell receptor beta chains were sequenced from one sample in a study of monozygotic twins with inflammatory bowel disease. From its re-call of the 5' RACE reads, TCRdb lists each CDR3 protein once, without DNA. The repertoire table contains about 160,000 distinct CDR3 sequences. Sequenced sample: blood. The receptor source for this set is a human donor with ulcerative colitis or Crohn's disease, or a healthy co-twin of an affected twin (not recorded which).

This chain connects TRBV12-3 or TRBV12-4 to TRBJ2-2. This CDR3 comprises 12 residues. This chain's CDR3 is CASRQWPGELFF.

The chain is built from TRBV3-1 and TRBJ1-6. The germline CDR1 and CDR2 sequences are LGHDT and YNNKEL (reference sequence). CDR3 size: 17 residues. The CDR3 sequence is CASSQRGGISYNSPLHF.

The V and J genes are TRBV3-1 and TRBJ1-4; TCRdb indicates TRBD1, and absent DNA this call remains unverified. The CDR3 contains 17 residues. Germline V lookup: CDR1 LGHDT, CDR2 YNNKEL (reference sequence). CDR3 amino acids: CASSQEWRGQFDEKLFF.

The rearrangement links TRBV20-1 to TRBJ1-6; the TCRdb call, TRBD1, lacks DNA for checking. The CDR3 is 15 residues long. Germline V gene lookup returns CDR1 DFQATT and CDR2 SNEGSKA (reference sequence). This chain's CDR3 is CSARLYGTANSPLHF.

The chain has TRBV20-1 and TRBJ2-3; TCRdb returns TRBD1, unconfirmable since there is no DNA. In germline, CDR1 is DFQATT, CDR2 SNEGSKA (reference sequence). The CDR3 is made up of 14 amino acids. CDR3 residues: CSADSRVARDTQYF.

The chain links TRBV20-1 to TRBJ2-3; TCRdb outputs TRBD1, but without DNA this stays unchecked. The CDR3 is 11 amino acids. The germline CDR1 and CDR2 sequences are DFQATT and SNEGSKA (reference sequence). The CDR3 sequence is CSADEGDTQYF.

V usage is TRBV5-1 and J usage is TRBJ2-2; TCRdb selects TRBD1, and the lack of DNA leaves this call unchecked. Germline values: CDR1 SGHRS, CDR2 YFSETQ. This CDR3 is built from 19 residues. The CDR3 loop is CASSLLIRDRGSTGGELFF.

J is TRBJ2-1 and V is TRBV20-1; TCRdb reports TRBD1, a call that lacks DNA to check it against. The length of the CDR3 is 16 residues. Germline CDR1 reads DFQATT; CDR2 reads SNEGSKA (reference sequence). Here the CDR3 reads CSATAVDSGSYNEQFF.

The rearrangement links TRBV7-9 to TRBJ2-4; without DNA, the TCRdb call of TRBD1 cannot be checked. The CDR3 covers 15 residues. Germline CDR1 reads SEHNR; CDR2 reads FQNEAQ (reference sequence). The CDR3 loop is CASSYRSGGSDIQYF.

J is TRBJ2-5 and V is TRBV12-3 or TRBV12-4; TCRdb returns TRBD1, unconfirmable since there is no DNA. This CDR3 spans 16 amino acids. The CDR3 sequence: CASSFRLQGAGETQYF.

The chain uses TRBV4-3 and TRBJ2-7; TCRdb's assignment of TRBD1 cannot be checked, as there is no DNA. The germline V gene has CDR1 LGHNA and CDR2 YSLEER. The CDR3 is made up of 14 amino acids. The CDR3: CASSQDRGSLEQYF.

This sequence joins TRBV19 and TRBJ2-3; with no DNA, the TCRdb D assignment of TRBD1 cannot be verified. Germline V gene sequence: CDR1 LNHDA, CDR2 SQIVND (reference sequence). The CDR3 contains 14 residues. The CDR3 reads CASSTGTLTDTQYF.

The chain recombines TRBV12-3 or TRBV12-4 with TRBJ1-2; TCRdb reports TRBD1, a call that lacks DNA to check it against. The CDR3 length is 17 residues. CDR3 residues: CASLRGTGAGRTYGYTF.

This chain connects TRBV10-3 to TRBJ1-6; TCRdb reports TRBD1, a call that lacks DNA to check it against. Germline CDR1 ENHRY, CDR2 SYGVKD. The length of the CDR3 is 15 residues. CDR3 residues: CAISAGRARNSPLHF.

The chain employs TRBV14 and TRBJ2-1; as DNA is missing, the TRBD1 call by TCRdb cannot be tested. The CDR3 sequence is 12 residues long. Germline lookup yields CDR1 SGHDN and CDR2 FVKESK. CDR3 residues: CASSHAGNEQFF.

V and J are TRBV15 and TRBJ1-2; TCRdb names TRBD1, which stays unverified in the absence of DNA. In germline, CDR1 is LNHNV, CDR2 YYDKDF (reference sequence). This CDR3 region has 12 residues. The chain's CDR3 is CATSKQGYGYTF.

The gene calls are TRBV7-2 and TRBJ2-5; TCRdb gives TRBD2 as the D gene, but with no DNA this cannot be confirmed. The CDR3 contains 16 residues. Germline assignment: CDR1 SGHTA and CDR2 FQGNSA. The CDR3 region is CASSLSTSGGGETQYF.